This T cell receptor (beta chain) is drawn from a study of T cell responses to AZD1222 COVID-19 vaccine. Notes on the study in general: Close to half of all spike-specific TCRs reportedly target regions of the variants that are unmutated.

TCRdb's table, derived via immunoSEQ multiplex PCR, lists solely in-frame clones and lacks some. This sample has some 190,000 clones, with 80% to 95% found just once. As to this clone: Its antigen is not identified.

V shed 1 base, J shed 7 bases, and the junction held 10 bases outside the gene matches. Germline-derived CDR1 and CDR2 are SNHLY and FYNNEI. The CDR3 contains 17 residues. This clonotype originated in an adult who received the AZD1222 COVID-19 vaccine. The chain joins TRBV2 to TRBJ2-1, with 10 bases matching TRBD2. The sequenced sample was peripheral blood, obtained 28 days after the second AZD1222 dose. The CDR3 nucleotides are TGTGCCAGCAGTGAAGAAAACCCGGGACTAGCGATGAATGAGCAGTTCTTC. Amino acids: CASSEENPGLAMNEQFF.